This entry features one T cell receptor (beta chain) sequence. This receptor's antigen is unknown. Base qualities are not recorded, but no much larger clone differs from it by a single base. The protocol used for the library was the immunoSEQ multiplex PCR assay. For most patients, genomic DNA was isolated using the Qiagen DNeasy Blood and Tissue Kit and was shipped frozen to Adaptive Biotechnologies for TCR sequencing. High-throughput TCR-beta CDR3 sequencing of genomic DNA from most patients was performed by Adaptive Biotechnologies. As for how the authors treated the data: Adaptive's ImmunoSEQ software supplied the TCR sequencing data for 15 to 20 patients, while MiXCR and VDJtools were used to process a few other patients. To correct CD4 versus CD8 sorting errors, sequences present in both subsets at a frequency ratio below 5:1 were removed. Because the origin of CDR3 nucleotide sequences shared between donor and recipient could not be assigned, those sequences were removed. Alloreactive clones required at least 2-fold expansion over unstimulated cells and minimum CFSE-low frequency of 0.002% (template counts) or 0.001% (read counts). Clones were considered mappable if detected in sequenced pre-transplant spleen, lymph node, or MLR CFSE-low populations of the donor or recipient. The cumulative frequency of alloreactive clones was calculated as a percentage of all sequences, weighted by copy number. In its TCRdb copy, this immuneACCESS table keeps in-frame sequences only and misses some clones. Where compared with another copy, unresolved V genes explain less than half of these, and the others have no known cause. That table supplies the V and J calls and clone size; D and trimming were determined from the DNA. Present in this sample are about 90,000 clones, around 83% of which were seen just once. About a sixth of the sample comes from the top ten.

The data were obtained in a study of graft-versus-host responses after intestinal transplantation (dated by TCRdb to about 2021). Some background on the complete study: The transplants that recipients received were multivisceral, liver-intestinal, or isolated intestinal. Anti-thymocyte globulin induction was given to all recipients, followed by maintenance tacrolimus and steroids for 2 to 4 years. After intestinal transplantation, graft-versus-host and host-versus-graft alloreactive T cell clones were followed in the graft, circulation and bone marrow using bulk TCR-beta CDR3 sequencing. To identify alloreactive clones, pre-transplant mixed lymphocyte reaction products were sequenced and then compared with unstimulated pre-transplant donor and recipient T cells. The cohort enrolled some 24 intestinal transplant recipients, one of whom was a retransplant, and 3 patients without pretransplant specimens were excluded. A peak of at least 4% donor T cells among recipient peripheral blood mononuclear cells was the definition used for donor T cell macrochimerism. Rather than being sequenced by the commercial service, samples from a few later patients were sequenced in-house on an Illumina MiSeq and processed with MiXCR.

V is reduced by 1 base and J by 0 bases, leaving a spacing of 7 bases between them. CDR1 and CDR2 were assigned from the germline V gene as SGHVS and FQNEAQ. The CDR3, from cysteine to phenylalanine, totals 15 residues. The CDR3 DNA has 45 bases and is translated from base 1. The meaning of the sample's time point label: cells obtained before transplantation from donor or recipient. CD3+CD4+ and CD3+CD8+ populations were FACS-sorted from unstimulated pre-transplant donor and recipient cells taken from spleen or lymph nodes. Broad study findings and their caveats: The relatively low number and heterogeneity of intestinal transplant patients limited the conclusions. In patients with donor T cell macrochimerism, the allografts had high GvH to HvG T cell clonal ratios. Peak levels of circulating GvH clones were associated with declines in HvG clones early after transplant. GvH clones turned up in recipient bone marrow, with some appearing earlier in ileal mucosa or blood, a pattern consistent with an intestinal mucosal origin.

Sequenced material: unstimulated CD8+ T cells sorted from spleen or lymph node cells, taken before intestinal transplant. Here the chain combines TRBV7-8 and TRBJ2-1; perhaps TRBD2 is the D gene, with 6 bases matching. The source of this sequence is a human donor who received an intestinal transplant. The CDR3 sequence is CASSLDGGSYNEQFF. The nucleotide sequence reads as follows: TGTGCCAGCAGCTTAGACGGGGGCTCCTACAATGAGCAGTTCTTC.